The 18 T cell receptor beta chains reported below all come from one sample, sequenced in a study of T cells after posttransplantation cyclophosphamide. Profiled with immunoSEQ multiplex PCR; TCRdb holds only in-frame clones, not every one. This table has roughly 49,000 clones, 70% to 90% appearing once. The sample comprised PBMCs. All receptors derive from a man younger than 45 with a blood cancer, CMV-positive, and with a related stem cell donor.

The rearrangement uses TRBV28 and TRBJ2-7; 8 bases are shared with TRBD1. The length of the CDR3 is 14 residues. Germline V gene data show CDR1 as MDHEN and CDR2 as SYDVKM. Trimming took 6 bases from V and 0 from J; bases not matched to a gene: 4. The CDR3 protein is CASRRTGRSYEQYF. The DNA for the CDR3 is TGTGCCAGCAGAAGGACAGGGCGCTCCTACGAGCAGTACTTC.

J is TRBJ2-3 and V is TRBV7-8, with 7 bases identical to TRBD2. V was pared by 1 base and J by 1 base, with 5 bases of the junction left unmatched. This CDR3 spans 16 amino acids. Germline V gene data show CDR1 as SGHVS and CDR2 as FQNEAQ. In DNA, the CDR3 is TGTGCCAGCAGCTTAGTGGGCGGGAGAGGCACAGATACGCAGTATTTT. As protein: CASSLVGGRGTDTQYF.

The V gene is TRBV30, the J gene TRBJ2-7; 10 positions agree with TRBD2. The V segment lost 4 bases and the J segment 6 bases; nucleotides outside the gene matches: 6. The germline gives CDR1 GTSNPN, CDR2 SVGIG (reference sequence). There are 13 residues in the CDR3. The CDR3 DNA reads TGTGCCTGGAAGAAGCGGGAGGGCCCCGAGCAGTACTTC. The encoded protein is CAWKKREGPEQYF. Full variable domain (missing parts from reference TRBV30 and TRBJ2-7): SQTIHQWPATLVQPVGSPLSLECTVEGTSNPNLYWYRQAAGRGLQLLFYSVGIGQISSEVPQNLSASRPQDRQFILSSKKLLLSDSGFYLCAWKKREGPEQYFGPGTRLTVT.

The V gene is TRBV27, the J gene TRBJ2-1; TRBD1 is a possible D gene (5 bases). Germline V gene data show CDR1 as MNHEY and CDR2 as SMNVEV (reference sequence). This CDR3 region has 14 residues. The V and J ends lost 0 bases and 2 bases respectively, with 5 bases between them. The CDR3 bases are TGTGCCAGCAGTTTATCAGGGGCCTACAATGAGCAGTTCTTC. Translated: CASSLSGAYNEQFF.

The chain employs TRBV19 and TRBJ2-5; D is uncertain. The CDR3 is made up of 11 amino acids. With 9 bases removed from V and 5 bases from J, the gap between germline ends came to 10 bases. Germline-derived CDR1 and CDR2 are LNHDA and SQIVND (reference sequence). CDR3 amino acids: CASQYLETQYF. For the CDR3, the DNA is TGTGCCAGCCAGTATCTGGAGACCCAGTACTTC.

The chain uses TRBV7-6 and TRBJ2-1; tentatively, D is TRBD2 (6 bases). The CDR3 has 12 amino acids. Germline V gene sequence: CDR1 SGHVS, CDR2 FNYEAQ. Trimming removed 1 base from V and 10 bases from J, with 8 bases in between. CDR3 DNA sequence: TGTGCCAGCAGCTTAGTGGCGGGGGAGCAGTTCTTC. Protein sequence: CASSLVAGEQFF.

V gene TRBV19 combines with J gene TRBJ2-3; no clear D gene. This CDR3 has 12 residues. Looked up from germline, CDR1 is LNHDA and CDR2 is SQIVND (reference sequence). The V end was cut by 0 bases, the J end by 7 bases, with 5 bases between. This CDR3 is CASSIDRNTQYF. The DNA for the CDR3 is TGTGCCAGTAGTATAGACAGGAATACGCAGTATTTT.

This chain uses TRBV27 with TRBJ2-1; D not certain. V was cut by 6 bases and J by 5 bases, with 11 bases left in between. Germline V gene lookup returns CDR1 MNHEY and CDR2 SMNVEV (reference sequence). This CDR3 comprises 13 residues. The CDR3 DNA follows: TGTGCCAGCAGACCACAGATCGACAATGAGCAGTTCTTC. The encoded protein is CASRPQIDNEQFF.

The V call is TRBV7-6, the J call TRBJ2-3; D is uncertain. The length of the CDR3 is 12 residues. Germline V gene sequence: CDR1 SGHVS, CDR2 FNYEAQ. The V gene lost 5 bases and the J gene lost 2 bases, with 5 bases spanning the gap. The CDR3 DNA reads as TGTGCCAGCAGCCCTAACACAGATACGCAGTATTTT. Amino acids: CASSPNTDTQYF.

This rearrangement joins TRBV30 to TRBJ2-3; the match to TRBD1 covers 12 bases. Germline CDR1 and CDR2: GTSNPN and SVGIG (reference sequence). This CDR3 is 15 amino acids long. V trimming: 2 bases; J trimming: 2 bases; junction bases outside the gene matches: 2. CDR3 residues: CAWSRDRGPTDTQYF. Written as DNA, the CDR3 is TGTGCCTGGAGTCGGGACAGGGGGCCCACAGATACGCAGTATTTT.

The chain links TRBV6-6 to TRBJ2-6, with D tentatively TRBD1 (5 bases). Germline V gene data show CDR1 as MNHNY and CDR2 as SVGAGI (reference sequence). The V end was cut by 5 bases, the J end by 0 bases, with 8 bases between. The CDR3 has 15 residues. CDR3 nucleotides: TGTGCCAGCAGTCAACAGGCCTCTGGGGCCAACGTCCTGACTTTC. As protein: CASSQQASGANVLTF.

The CDR3, as DNA: TGTGCCAGCCACTCACCCTCGGAGACCCAGTACTTC. This encodes CASHSPSETQYF. The rearrangement links TRBV6-5 to TRBJ2-5; D is undetermined. V was pared by 8 bases and J by 5 bases, with 12 bases between. Germline-derived CDR1 and CDR2 are MNHEY and SVGAGI. There are 12 residues in the CDR3.

J is TRBJ1-2 and V is TRBV7-2, with 9 bases matching TRBD1. The CDR3 spans 14 residues. Germline CDR1 is SGHTA and CDR2 is FQGNSA. V was pared by 2 bases and J by 6 bases, with 4 bases of the junction left unmatched. This chain's CDR3 is CASSLYRGQDGYTF. In DNA, the CDR3 is TGTGCCAGCAGCTTATACAGGGGGCAGGATGGCTACACCTTC.

This chain joins TRBV7-9 and TRBJ2-3; TRBD1 matches at 10 bases. This CDR3 comprises 17 residues. Per germline, CDR1 SEHNR and CDR2 FQNEAQ (reference sequence). Trimming cost V 4 bases and J 2 bases; bases outside gene matches: 9. CDR3 in amino acids: CASSSHHDRGPTDTQYF. CDR3 nucleotides: TGTGCCAGCAGCTCCCACCATGACAGGGGGCCCACAGATACGCAGTATTTT.

V gene TRBV19 combines with J gene TRBJ2-5; TRBD1 is a possible D gene (6 bases). The V and J ends lost 6 bases and 5 bases respectively, with 19 bases between them. The germline V gene has CDR1 LNHDA and CDR2 SQIVND (reference sequence). The CDR3 is 15 amino acids. The CDR3 nucleotides read TGTGCCAGTAGGAAAGGGGGAAAGCTGTGGGAGACCCAGTACTTC. It encodes CASRKGGKLWETQYF.

This clone has more than one count but fewer than ten. The J gene is TRBJ2-1, the V gene TRBV6-6, with 11 bases that match TRBD2. The germline gives CDR1 MNHNY, CDR2 SVGAGI (reference sequence). This CDR3 comprises 15 residues. With 2 bases clipped from V and 7 bases from J, the junction kept 4 bases outside the gene matches. This CDR3 reads CASSYSSSGGNEQFF. CDR3 bases: TGTGCCAGCAGTTACAGTTCTAGCGGGGGGAATGAGCAGTTCTTC.

The CDR3 here is CATSRHRVVNTEAFF. DNA for the CDR3: TGTGCCACCAGCAGACACAGGGTTGTGAACACTGAAGCTTTCTTT. The rearrangement joins TRBV15 to TRBJ1-1; the D gene is possibly TRBD1 (6 bases). This CDR3 is built from 15 residues. In germline, CDR1 is LNHNV, CDR2 YYDKDF (reference sequence). V lost 2 bases to trimming and J lost 0 bases, with 10 bases between them. Based on the CDR3 plus reference TRBV15 and TRBJ1-1, the full variable domain is DAMVIQNPRYQVTQFGKPVTLSCSQTLNHNVMYWYQQKSSQAPKLLFHYYDKDFNNEADTPDNFQSRRPNTSFCFLDIRSPGLGDTAMYLCATSRHRVVNTEAFFGQGTRLTVV.

This clone showed up just a few times. The gene calls are TRBV10-3 and TRBJ2-7; D call uncertain. V lost 3 bases and J lost 3, with 12 bases in between. There are 14 residues in the CDR3. Per germline, CDR1 ENHRY and CDR2 SYGVKD. This CDR3 is CAISEGTVNYEQYF. CDR3 sequence (DNA): TGTGCCATCAGTGAAGGAACAGTAAACTACGAGCAGTACTTC.